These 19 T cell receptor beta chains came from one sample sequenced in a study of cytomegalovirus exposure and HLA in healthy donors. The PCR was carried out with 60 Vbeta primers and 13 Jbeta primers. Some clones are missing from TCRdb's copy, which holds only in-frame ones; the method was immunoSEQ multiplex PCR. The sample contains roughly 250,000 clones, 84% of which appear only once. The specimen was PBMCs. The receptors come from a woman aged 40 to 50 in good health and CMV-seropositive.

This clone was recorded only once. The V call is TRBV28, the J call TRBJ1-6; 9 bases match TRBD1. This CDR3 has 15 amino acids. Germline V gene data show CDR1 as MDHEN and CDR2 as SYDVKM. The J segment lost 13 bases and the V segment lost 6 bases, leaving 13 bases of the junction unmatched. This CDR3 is CASRDTPGQGFPLHF. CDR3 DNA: TGTGCCAGCAGGGATACTCCGGGACAGGGTTTTCCCCTCCACTTT.

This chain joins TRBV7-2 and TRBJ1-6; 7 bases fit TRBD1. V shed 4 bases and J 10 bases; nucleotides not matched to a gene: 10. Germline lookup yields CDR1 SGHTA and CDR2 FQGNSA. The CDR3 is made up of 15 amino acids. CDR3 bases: TGTGCCAGCAGCTCCGCCCGACAGGGAAGGTCACCCCTCCACTTT. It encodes CASSSARQGRSPLHF. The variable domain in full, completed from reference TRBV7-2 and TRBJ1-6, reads GAGVSQSPSNKVTEKGKDVELRCDPISGHTALYWYRQSLGQGLEFLIYFQGNSAPDKSGLPSDRFSAERTGGSVSTLTIQRTQQEDSAVYLCASSSARQGRSPLHFGNGTRLTVT.

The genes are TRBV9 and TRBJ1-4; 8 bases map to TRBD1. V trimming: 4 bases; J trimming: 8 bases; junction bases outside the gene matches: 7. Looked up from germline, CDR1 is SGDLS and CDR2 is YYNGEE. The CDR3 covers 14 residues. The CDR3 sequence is CASSRTGRGEKLFF. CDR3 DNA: TGTGCCAGCAGCCGGACAGGGAGGGGGGAAAAACTGTTTTTT.

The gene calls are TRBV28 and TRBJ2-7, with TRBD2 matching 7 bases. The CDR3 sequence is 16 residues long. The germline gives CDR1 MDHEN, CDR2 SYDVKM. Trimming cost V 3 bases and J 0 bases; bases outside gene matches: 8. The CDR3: CASSFAGRGDSYEQYF. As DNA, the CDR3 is TGTGCCAGCAGTTTCGCCGGACGGGGGGACTCCTACGAGCAGTACTTC.

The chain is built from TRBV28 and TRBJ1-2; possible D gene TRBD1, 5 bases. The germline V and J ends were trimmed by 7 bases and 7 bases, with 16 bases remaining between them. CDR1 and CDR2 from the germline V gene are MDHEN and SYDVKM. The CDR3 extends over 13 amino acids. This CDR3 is CASIPGGKVGYTF. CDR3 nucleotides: TGTGCCAGCATACCGGGGGGAAAGGTTGGCTACACCTTC.

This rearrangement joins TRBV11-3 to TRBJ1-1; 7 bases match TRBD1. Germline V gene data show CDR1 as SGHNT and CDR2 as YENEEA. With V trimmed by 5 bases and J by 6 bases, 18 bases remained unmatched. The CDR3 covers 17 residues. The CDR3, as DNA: TGTGCCAGCAGCCCGGAGGGGGCGGTTGGAGTGGCCTCTGAAGCTTTCTTT. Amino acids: CASSPEGAVGVASEAFF.

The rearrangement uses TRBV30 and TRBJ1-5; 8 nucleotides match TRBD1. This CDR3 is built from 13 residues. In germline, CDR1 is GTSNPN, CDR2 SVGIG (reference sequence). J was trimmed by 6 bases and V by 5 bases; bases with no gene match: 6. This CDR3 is CAWGQGGIQPQHF. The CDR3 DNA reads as TGTGCCTGGGGACAGGGAGGTATTCAGCCCCAGCATTTT.

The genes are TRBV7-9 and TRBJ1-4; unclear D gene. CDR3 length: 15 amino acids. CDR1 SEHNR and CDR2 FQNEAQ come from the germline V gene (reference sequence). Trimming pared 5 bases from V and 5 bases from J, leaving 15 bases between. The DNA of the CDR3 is TGTGCCAGCAGCCTACAGCGGATGGGGAATGAAAAACTGTTTTTT. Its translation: CASSLQRMGNEKLFF.

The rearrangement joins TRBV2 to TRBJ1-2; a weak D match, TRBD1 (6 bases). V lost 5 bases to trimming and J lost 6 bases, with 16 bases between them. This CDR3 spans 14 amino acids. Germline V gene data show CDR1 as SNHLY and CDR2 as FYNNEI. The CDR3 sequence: CASSRQESKDGYTF. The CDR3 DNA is TGTGCCAGCAGTCGACAGGAATCCAAGGATGGCTACACCTTC.

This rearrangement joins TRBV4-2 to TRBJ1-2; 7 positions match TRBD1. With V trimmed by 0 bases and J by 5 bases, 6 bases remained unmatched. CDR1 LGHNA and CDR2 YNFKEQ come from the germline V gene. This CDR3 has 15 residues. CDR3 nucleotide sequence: TGTGCCAGCAGCCAAGATGCGGGACAGTTATATGGCTACACCTTC. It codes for CASSQDAGQLYGYTF.

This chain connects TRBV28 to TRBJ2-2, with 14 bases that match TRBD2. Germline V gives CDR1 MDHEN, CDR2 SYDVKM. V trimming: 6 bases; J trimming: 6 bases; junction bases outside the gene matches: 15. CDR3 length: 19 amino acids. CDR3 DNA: TGTGCCAGCAGCTCGCCGGGACTAGCGGGAGTAAGGGACCCCGGGGAGCTGTTTTTT. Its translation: CASSSPGLAGVRDPGELFF.

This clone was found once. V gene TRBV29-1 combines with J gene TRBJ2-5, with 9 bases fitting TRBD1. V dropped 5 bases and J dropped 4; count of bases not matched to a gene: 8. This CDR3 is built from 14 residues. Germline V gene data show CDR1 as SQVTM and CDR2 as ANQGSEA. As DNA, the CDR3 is TGCAGCGTTAACTATGGGACAGGGTTAGAGACCCAGTACTTC. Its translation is CSVNYGTGLETQYF.

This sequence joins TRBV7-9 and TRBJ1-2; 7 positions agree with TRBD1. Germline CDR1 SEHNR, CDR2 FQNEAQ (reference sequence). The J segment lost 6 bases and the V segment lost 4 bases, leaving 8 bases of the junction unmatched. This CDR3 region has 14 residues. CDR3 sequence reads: CASSWADRFDGYTF. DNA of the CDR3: TGTGCCAGCAGCTGGGCGGACAGGTTTGATGGCTACACCTTC.

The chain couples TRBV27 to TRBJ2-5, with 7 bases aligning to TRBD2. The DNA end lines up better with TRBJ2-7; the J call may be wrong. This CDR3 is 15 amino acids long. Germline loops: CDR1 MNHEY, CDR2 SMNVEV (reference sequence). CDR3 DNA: TGTGCCAGCAGTCCGCGACTAGCAGGAATCTACGAGCAGTACTTC. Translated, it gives CASSPRLAGIYEQYF.

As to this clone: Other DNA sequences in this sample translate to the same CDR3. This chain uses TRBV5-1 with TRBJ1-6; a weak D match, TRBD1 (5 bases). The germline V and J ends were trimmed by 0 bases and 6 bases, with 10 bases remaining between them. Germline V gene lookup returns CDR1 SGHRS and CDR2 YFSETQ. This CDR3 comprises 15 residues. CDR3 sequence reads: CASSLEGLPNSPLHF. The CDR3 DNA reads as TGCGCCAGCAGCTTGGAGGGGCTACCTAATTCACCCCTCCACTTT. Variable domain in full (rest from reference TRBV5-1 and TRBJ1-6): KAGVTQTPRYLIKTRGQQVTLSCSPISGHRSVSWYQQTPGQGLQFLFEYFSETQRNKGNFPGRFSGRQFSNSRSEMNVSTLELGDSALYLCASSLEGLPNSPLHFGNGTRLTVT.

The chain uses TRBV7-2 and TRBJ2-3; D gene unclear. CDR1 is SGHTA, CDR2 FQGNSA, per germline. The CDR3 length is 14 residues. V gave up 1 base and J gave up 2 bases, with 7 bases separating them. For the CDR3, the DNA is TGTGCCAGCAGCTTAGGTACAGACACAGATACGCAGTATTTT. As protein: CASSLGTDTDTQYF.

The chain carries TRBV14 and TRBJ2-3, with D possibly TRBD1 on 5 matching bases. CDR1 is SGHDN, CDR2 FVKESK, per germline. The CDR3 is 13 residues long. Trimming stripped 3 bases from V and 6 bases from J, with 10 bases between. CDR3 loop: CASSHTGRDTQYF. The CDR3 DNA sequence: TGTGCCAGCAGCCATACAGGAAGGGATACGCAGTATTTT.

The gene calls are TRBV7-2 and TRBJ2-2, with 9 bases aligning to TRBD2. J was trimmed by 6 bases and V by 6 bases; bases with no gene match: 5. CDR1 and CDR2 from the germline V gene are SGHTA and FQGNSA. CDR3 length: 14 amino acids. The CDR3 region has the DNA TGTGCCAGCAGAAGTTTAGCGGGAGCCGGGGAGCTGTTTTTT. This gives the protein CASRSLAGAGELFF.

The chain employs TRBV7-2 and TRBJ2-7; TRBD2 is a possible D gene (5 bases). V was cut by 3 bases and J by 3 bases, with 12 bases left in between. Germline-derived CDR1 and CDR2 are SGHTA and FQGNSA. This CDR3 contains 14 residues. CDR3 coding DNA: TGTGCCAGCAGCTTTGATCCGGGAAACTACGAGCAGTACTTC. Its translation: CASSFDPGNYEQYF.